These 26 T cell receptor beta chains were all obtained from the same sample, sequenced in a study of cytomegalovirus exposure and HLA in healthy donors. The PCR contained 60 Vbeta and 13 Jbeta primers. Clones were sequenced by immunoSEQ multiplex PCR, and TCRdb holds only the in-frame ones, with some missing. This table has approximately 77,000 clones, 78% appearing once. Sequencing used PBMCs. The source of these receptors is a middle-aged man in good health and CMV-seronegative.

This chain uses TRBV19 with TRBJ1-2, with D possibly matching TRBD1 (6 bases). The CDR3 runs 17 residues. CDR1 and CDR2 (germline): LNHDA, SQIVND (reference sequence). The V end was cut by 3 bases, the J end by 8 bases, with 25 bases between. In DNA form, the CDR3 reads TGTGCCAGTAGTATTAGCCCCCGGGACACACGTCATGGAGGCTACACCTTC. Residues: CASSISPRDTRHGGYTF.

The gene calls are TRBV19 and TRBJ2-2; D remains unclear. V dropped 6 bases and J dropped 0 bases, with 8 bases sitting between them. CDR3 length: 14 amino acids. Germline assignment: CDR1 LNHDA and CDR2 SQIVND (reference sequence). The chain's CDR3 is CASRVRANTGELFF. CDR3 bases: TGTGCCAGTAGGGTGAGAGCGAACACCGGGGAGCTGTTTTTT.

The J gene is TRBJ2-3, the V gene TRBV4-2; 8 nucleotides line up with TRBD2. V dropped 0 bases and J dropped 4; count of bases not matched to a gene: 9. This CDR3 has 17 residues. Germline CDR1 is LGHNA and CDR2 is YNFKEQ. This CDR3 is CASSQEVGGRLADTQYF. CDR3 nucleotide sequence: TGTGCCAGCAGCCAAGAGGTTGGCGGGAGGTTAGCAGATACGCAGTATTTT.

This sequence joins TRBV28 and TRBJ1-2; D is perhaps TRBD1 (5 bases). Germline values: CDR1 MDHEN, CDR2 SYDVKM. CDR3 length equals 12 residues. Trimming took 5 bases from V and 6 from J, leaving 10 bases between them. As DNA, the CDR3 is TGTGCCAGCAGTGTCAGGGAAAATGGCTACACCTTC. Encoded protein: CASSVRENGYTF.

The chain combines TRBV28 with TRBJ1-2; 9 bases align to TRBD1. The CDR3 consists of 15 residues. J lost 5 bases, V lost 6 bases, and 10 bases had no gene match. Germline lookup yields CDR1 MDHEN and CDR2 SYDVKM. This chain's CDR3 is CASRTTTGGGYGYTF. The CDR3 DNA follows: TGTGCCAGCAGAACAACCACAGGGGGCGGTTATGGCTACACCTTC.

This chain joins TRBV7-9 and TRBJ2-1; D not certain. V lost 5 bases and J lost 12, with 17 bases in between. The CDR3 extends over 13 amino acids. Per germline, CDR1 SEHNR and CDR2 FQNEAQ (reference sequence). Here the CDR3 reads CASSPLTGLGQFF. DNA of the CDR3: TGTGCCAGCAGCCCCTTGACTGGATTGGGGCAGTTCTTC.

This clone was observed a single time. The chain recombines TRBV6-4 with TRBJ2-3; D perhaps matches TRBD2 (6 bases). From germline, CDR1 is MRHNA and CDR2 SNTAGT. The CDR3 is 24 residues long. V lost 0 bases to trimming and J lost 2 bases, with 36 bases between them. The CDR3 DNA sequence: TGTGCCAGCAGTGACTCGAGATCGGTTTCACGGGGGACGCACCAATATACAGCCACAGATACGCAGTATTTT. This sequence encodes CASSDSRSVSRGTHQYTATDTQYF.

V is TRBV4-3 and J is TRBJ2-3, with D tentatively TRBD1 (5 bases). V dropped 1 base and J dropped 5 bases, with 16 bases sitting between them. CDR1 is LGHNA and CDR2 is YSLEER in the germline V gene. The CDR3 consists of 16 residues. The CDR3 loop is CASSQGSRQSEDTQYF. CDR3 DNA sequence: TGCGCCAGCAGCCAAGGTTCCCGACAGTCTGAAGATACGCAGTATTTT.

The chain employs TRBV7-9 and TRBJ2-5, with 7 positions matching TRBD2. The V gene end was trimmed by 5 bases and the J gene end by 2 bases; junction bases not matched to a gene: 11. The CDR3 extends over 16 amino acids. Germline V CDR1 and CDR2: SEHNR, FQNEAQ (reference sequence). The CDR3 here is CASSRSGGSQQETQYF. CDR3 in DNA: TGTGCCAGCAGCCGGTCTGGCGGGAGCCAACAAGAGACCCAGTACTTC.

The V gene is TRBV6-5, the J gene TRBJ1-2, with TRBD1 matching 8 bases. Per germline, CDR1 MNHEY and CDR2 SVGAGI. This CDR3 is built from 15 residues. V gave up 7 bases and J gave up 5 bases; unmatched junction bases: 12. The CDR3, as DNA: TGTGCCAGCACCACCACCATGGACAGGGTGTATGGCTACACCTTC. Its translation: CASTTTMDRVYGYTF.

This sequence joins TRBV19 and TRBJ2-1; 8 bases line up with TRBD2. From germline, CDR1 is LNHDA and CDR2 SQIVND (reference sequence). The CDR3 loop spans 14 amino acids. Trimming at V came to 6 bases and at J to 2 bases, leaving 3 bases not matched to a gene. CDR3 bases: TGTGCCAGTAGCATTAGCGGGACCTACAATGAGCAGTTCTTC. This translates into CASSISGTYNEQFF.

This chain uses TRBV7-2 with TRBJ1-5; D ambiguous. Germline lookup yields CDR1 SGHTA and CDR2 FQGNSA. V was pared by 2 bases and J by 0 bases, with 14 bases between. This CDR3 comprises 17 residues. The CDR3 sequence: CASSLKVNYDSNQPQHF. The DNA of the CDR3 is TGTGCCAGCAGCTTAAAGGTGAACTATGATAGCAATCAGCCCCAGCATTTT.

The chain is built from TRBV7-9 and TRBJ2-6, with D possibly being TRBD2 (6 bases). In germline, CDR1 is SEHNR, CDR2 FQNEAQ (reference sequence). Trimming pared 4 bases from V and 1 base from J, leaving 14 bases between. This CDR3 is built from 17 residues. This CDR3 reads CASSYGLSPSGANVLTF. The CDR3 DNA reads as TGTGCCAGCAGCTATGGACTATCCCCTTCTGGGGCCAACGTCCTGACTTTC.

This clone was seen a single time. The V call is TRBV4-3, the J call TRBJ1-1; 10 bases fit TRBD1. The CDR3 extends over 14 amino acids. Looked up from germline, CDR1 is LGHNA and CDR2 is YSLEER. The V and J ends lost 3 bases and 5 bases, in that order; junction bases with no gene match: 3. Here the CDR3 reads CASSQGQGPTEAFF. DNA of the CDR3: TGCGCCAGCAGCCAGGGACAGGGGCCAACTGAAGCTTTCTTT.

This chain connects TRBV29-1 to TRBJ2-1; tentative D call: TRBD1 (6 bases). The germline V gene encodes CDR1 SQVTM and CDR2 ANQGSEA. Trimming took off 7 bases at V and 6 bases at J, with 13 bases between the two ends. This CDR3 spans 12 amino acids. The CDR3, as DNA: TGCAGCGCCCTCAGGGGATTCAATGAGCAGTTCTTC. Its translation is CSALRGFNEQFF.

This chain links TRBV6-4 with TRBJ2-5, with TRBD1 matching 10 bases. This CDR3 contains 13 residues. Trimming cost V 8 bases and J 4 bases; bases outside gene matches: 4. The germline CDR1 and CDR2 sequences are MRHNA and SNTAGT. CDR3 in DNA: TGTGCCAGCTCCTGGACAGGGGGAGAGACCCAGTACTTC. Protein product: CASSWTGGETQYF.

A single count supports this clone. The chain recombines TRBV10-3 with TRBJ1-3, with 8 bases fitting TRBD1. V lost 2 bases to trimming and J lost 4 bases; unmatched junction nucleotides: 4. Germline V gene lookup returns CDR1 ENHRY and CDR2 SYGVKD. This CDR3 contains 15 residues. The CDR3 DNA sequence: TGTGCCATCAGTGAGGGGCAGGGGGCAGGAAACACCATATATTTT. This translates into CAISEGQGAGNTIYF.

In nucleotides, the CDR3 is TGTGCCAGCAGTTACTCCTCGACTAGCGGTCTAGGGGAGCAGTACTTC. Amino acids: CASSYSSTSGLGEQYF. The rearrangement links TRBV6-5 to TRBJ2-7, with TRBD2 matching over 9 bases. Per the germline V gene, CDR1 is MNHEY and CDR2 is SVGAGI. V lost 0 bases to trimming and J lost 7 bases; unmatched junction nucleotides: 10. The CDR3 length is 16 residues.

The chain has TRBV2 and TRBJ2-1; no clear D gene. V lost 4 bases and J 7 bases, leaving 11 bases between the germline ends. The CDR3 is 13 residues long. Germline CDR1 and CDR2: SNHLY and FYNNEI. In nucleotides, the CDR3 is TGTGCCAGCAGTGGAGGAGTCGGGAATGAGCAGTTCTTC. Amino acid sequence: CASSGGVGNEQFF.

The V gene is TRBV11-2, the J gene TRBJ2-5; 7 bases align to TRBD1. Germline V gives CDR1 SGHAT, CDR2 FQNNGV. The ends lost 5 bases at V and 5 bases at J; junction bases unmatched: 5. The CDR3 contains 13 residues. CDR3: CASSPDRAETQYF. As DNA, the CDR3 is TGTGCCAGCAGCCCCGACAGGGCTGAGACCCAGTACTTC.

The chain's CDR3 is CASSEWTGGVYGYTF. The CDR3, as DNA: TGTGCCAGCAGTGAGTGGACAGGGGGCGTCTATGGCTACACCTTC. The V gene is TRBV28, the J gene TRBJ1-2; 11 nucleotides match TRBD1. The CDR3 totals 15 residues. The J segment lost 4 bases and the V segment lost 5 bases, leaving 6 bases of the junction unmatched. The germline V gene encodes CDR1 MDHEN and CDR2 SYDVKM.

This clone showed up just a few times. This rearrangement joins TRBV28 to TRBJ1-1; D is unclear. Between the trimmed V and J ends, which lost 0 bases and 5 bases, there was a span of 7 bases. The CDR3 has 13 amino acids. The germline CDR1 and CDR2 sequences are MDHEN and SYDVKM. The CDR3 spells CASSLWGWTEAFF. Here the CDR3 DNA reads TGTGCCAGCAGTTTATGGGGCTGGACTGAAGCTTTCTTT.

J is TRBJ1-4 and V is TRBV7-9; tentatively, D is TRBD1 (6 bases). The CDR3 is 15 amino acids. Germline CDR1 is SEHNR and CDR2 is FQNEAQ (reference sequence). V was clipped by 5 bases and J by 0 bases, with 10 bases between them. This chain's CDR3 is CASSPWTATNEKLFF. In DNA form, the CDR3 reads TGTGCCAGCAGCCCCTGGACAGCAACTAATGAAAAACTGTTTTTT.

This sequence joins TRBV7-9 and TRBJ2-7, with 13 bases matching TRBD2. Germline values: CDR1 SEHNR, CDR2 FQNEAQ (reference sequence). V shed 1 base and J 6 bases; nucleotides not matched to a gene: 6. There are 16 residues in the CDR3. In nucleotides, the CDR3 is TGTGCCAGCAGCTTAGGAACTAGCGGGAGGGCCATCGAGCAGTACTTC. The encoded protein is CASSLGTSGRAIEQYF.

The rearrangement joins TRBV19 to TRBJ2-6; TRBD2 is a possible D gene (6 bases). Germline V CDR1 and CDR2: LNHDA, SQIVND (reference sequence). V was clipped by 7 bases and J by 1 base, with 8 bases between them. The CDR3 is 14 residues long. CDR3 in DNA: TGTGCCAGTAATGGGGGGTCTGGGGCCAACGTCCTGACTTTC. This translates into CASNGGSGANVLTF.

This clone occurred a few times. The rearrangement uses TRBV5-6 and TRBJ2-5; possibly TRBD1 for D (5 bases). CDR3 length equals 13 residues. Trimming removed 4 bases at V and 0 bases at J, with 7 bases between. Germline CDR1 SGHDT, CDR2 YYEEEE. CDR3 in amino acids: CASSIQDQETQYF. As DNA, the CDR3 is TGTGCCAGCAGCATACAGGACCAAGAGACCCAGTACTTC.